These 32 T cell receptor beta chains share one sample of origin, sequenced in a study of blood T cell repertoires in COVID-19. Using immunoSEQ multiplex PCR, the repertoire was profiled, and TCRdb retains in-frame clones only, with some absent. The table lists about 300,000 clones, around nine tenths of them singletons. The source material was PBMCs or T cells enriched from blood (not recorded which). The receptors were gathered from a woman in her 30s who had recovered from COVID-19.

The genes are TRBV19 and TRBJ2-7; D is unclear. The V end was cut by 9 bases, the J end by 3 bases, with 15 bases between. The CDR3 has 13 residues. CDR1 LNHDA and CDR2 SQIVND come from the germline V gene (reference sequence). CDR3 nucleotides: TGTGCCAGCAGCCGACAACCAGACTACGAGCAGTACTTC. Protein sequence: CASSRQPDYEQYF.

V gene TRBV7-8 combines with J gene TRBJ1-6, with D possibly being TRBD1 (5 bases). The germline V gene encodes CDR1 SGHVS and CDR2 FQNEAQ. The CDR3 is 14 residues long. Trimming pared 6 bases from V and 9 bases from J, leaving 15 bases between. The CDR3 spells CASSLGRDRSPLHF. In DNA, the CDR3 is TGTGCCAGCAGTCTTGGGAGGGACCGTTCACCCCTCCACTTT.

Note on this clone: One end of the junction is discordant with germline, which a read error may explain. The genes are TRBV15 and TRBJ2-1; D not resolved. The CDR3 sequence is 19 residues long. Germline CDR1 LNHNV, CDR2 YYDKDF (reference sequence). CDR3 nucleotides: TGTGCCACCAGCAGAGATGATACTGTTTCTTTGACTTCCTTCAATGAGCAGTTCTTC. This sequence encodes CATSRDDTVSLTSFNEQFF.

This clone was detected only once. CDR3 DNA: TGTGCCAGCAGCTTGGGCGGGACCAGTGGCTACACCTTC. It encodes CASSLGGTSGYTF. The J gene is TRBJ1-2, the V gene TRBV5-6, with TRBD1 as a possible D gene (5 bases). Germline V lookup: CDR1 SGHDT, CDR2 YYEEEE. The CDR3 is made up of 13 amino acids. V lost 0 bases and J lost 7, with 10 bases in between. The full variable domain, its missing parts supplied by reference TRBV5-6 and TRBJ1-2, is DAGVTQSPTHLIKTRGQQVTLRCSPKSGHDTVSWYQQALGQGPQFIFQYYEEEERQRGNFPDRFSGHQFPNYSSELNVNALLLGDSALYLCASSLGGTSGYTFGSGTRLTVV.

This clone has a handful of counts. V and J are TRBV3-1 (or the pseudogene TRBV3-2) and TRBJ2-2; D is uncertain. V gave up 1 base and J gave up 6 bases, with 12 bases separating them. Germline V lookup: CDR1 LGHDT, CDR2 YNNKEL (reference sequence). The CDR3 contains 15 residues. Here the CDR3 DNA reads TGTGCCAGCAGCCAAGGGCCCCCCATGGCCGGGGAGCTGTTTTTT. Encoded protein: CASSQGPPMAGELFF.

The CDR3 spells CAISDGGVSSYNEQFF. The CDR3 coding sequence is TGTGCCATCAGTGACGGCGGGGTGAGCTCCTACAATGAGCAGTTCTTC. The rearrangement links TRBV10-3 to TRBJ2-1; a weak D match, TRBD2 (6 bases). The germline V and J ends were trimmed by 3 bases and 0 bases, with 12 bases remaining between them. This CDR3 region has 16 residues. The V gene's germline CDR1 is ENHRY and CDR2 SYGVKD.

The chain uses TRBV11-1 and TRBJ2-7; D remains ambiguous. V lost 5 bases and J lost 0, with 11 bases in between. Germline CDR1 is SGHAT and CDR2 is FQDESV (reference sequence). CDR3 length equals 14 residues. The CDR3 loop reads CASSSVMASYEQYF. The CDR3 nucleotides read TGTGCCAGCAGCAGCGTGATGGCCTCCTACGAGCAGTACTTC.

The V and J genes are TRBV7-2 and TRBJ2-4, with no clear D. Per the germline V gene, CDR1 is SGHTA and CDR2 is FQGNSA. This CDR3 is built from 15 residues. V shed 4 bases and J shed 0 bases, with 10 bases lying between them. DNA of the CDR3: TGTGCCAGCAGCTCCGACACGGTAGCCAAAAACATTCAGTACTTC. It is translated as CASSSDTVAKNIQYF.

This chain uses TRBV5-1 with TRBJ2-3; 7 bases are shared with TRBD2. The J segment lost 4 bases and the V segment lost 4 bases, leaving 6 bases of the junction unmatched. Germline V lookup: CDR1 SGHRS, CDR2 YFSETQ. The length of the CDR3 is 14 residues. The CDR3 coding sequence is TGCGCCAGCAGCCCCGGGACTATTCCAGATACGCAGTATTTT. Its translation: CASSPGTIPDTQYF.

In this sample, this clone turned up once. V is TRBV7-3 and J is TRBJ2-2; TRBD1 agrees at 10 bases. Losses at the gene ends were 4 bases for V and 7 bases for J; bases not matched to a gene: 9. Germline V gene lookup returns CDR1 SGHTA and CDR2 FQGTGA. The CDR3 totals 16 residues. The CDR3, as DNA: TGTGCCAGCAGCTATCTGGGACAGGGGTCGGGCGGGGAGCTGTTTTTT. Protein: CASSYLGQGSGGELFF.

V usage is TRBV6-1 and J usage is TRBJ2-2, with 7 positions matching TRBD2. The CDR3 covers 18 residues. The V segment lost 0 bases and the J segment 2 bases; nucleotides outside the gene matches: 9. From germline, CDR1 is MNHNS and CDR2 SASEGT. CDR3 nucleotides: TGTGCCAGCAGTGAAGCATATCCGGGAGGAATTAACACCGGGGAGCTGTTTTTT. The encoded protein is CASSEAYPGGINTGELFF.

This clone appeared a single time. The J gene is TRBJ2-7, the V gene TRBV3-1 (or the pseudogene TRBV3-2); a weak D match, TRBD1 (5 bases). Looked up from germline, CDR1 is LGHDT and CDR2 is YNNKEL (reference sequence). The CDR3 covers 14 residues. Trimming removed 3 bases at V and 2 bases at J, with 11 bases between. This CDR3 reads CASSQGRVPYEQYF. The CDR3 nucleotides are TGTGCCAGCAGCCAGGGCAGGGTCCCCTACGAGCAGTACTTC.

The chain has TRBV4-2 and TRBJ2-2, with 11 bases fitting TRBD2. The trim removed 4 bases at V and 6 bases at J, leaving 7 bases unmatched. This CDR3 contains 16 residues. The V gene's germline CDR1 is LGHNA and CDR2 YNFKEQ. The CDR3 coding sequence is TGTGCCAGCAGCCCGATAGCGGGGGGGCCGGCCGGGGAGCTGTTTTTT. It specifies CASSPIAGGPAGELFF.

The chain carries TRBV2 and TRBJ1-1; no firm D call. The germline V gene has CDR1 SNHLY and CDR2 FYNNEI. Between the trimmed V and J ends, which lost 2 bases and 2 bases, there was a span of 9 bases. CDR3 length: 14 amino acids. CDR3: CASSEMGINTEAFF. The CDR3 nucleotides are TGTGCCAGCAGTGAAATGGGCATTAACACTGAAGCTTTCTTT.

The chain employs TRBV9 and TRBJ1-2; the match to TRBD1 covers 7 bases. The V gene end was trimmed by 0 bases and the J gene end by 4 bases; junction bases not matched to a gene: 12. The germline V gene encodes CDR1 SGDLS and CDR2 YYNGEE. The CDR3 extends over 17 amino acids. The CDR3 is CASSVGVRGRDSYGYTF. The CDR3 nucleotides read TGTGCCAGCAGCGTAGGAGTTAGAGGCAGGGACAGCTATGGCTACACCTTC.

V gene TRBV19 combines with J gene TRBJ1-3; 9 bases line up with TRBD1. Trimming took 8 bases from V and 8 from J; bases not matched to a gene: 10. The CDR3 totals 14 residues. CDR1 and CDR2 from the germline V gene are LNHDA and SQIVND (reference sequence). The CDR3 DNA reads TGTGCCAGTCTGGGACAGGGTCCGTCGGACACCATATATTTT. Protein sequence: CASLGQGPSDTIYF.

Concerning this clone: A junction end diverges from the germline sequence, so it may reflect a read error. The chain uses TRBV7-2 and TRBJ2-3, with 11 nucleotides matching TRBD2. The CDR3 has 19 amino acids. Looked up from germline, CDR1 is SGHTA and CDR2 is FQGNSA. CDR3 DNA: TGCGCCAGCAGCCCTAGCGCGCTAGCGGGGGGCATAGACACAGATACGCAGTATTTT. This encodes CASSPSALAGGIDTDTQYF.

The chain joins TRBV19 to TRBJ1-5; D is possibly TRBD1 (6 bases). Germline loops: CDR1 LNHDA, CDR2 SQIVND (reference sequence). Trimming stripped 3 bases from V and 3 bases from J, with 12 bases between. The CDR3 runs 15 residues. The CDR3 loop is CASSIQQGYNQPQHF. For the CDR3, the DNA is TGTGCCAGTAGTATTCAGCAGGGGTACAATCAGCCCCAGCATTTT.

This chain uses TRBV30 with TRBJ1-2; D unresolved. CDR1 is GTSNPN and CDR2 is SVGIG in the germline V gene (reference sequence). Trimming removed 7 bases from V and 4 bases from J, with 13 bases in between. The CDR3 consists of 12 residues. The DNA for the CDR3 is TGTGCCTTGGAGCCGGCAGCCTATGGCTACACCTTC. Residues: CALEPAAYGYTF.

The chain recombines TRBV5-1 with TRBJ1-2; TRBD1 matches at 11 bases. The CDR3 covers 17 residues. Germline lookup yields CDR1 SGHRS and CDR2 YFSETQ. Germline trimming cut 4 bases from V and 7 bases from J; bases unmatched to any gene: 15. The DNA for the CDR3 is TGCGCCAGCAGCCTCCCGCCGGGACAGGGGGGAACTGGTGGCTACACCTTC. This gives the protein CASSLPPGQGGTGGYTF.

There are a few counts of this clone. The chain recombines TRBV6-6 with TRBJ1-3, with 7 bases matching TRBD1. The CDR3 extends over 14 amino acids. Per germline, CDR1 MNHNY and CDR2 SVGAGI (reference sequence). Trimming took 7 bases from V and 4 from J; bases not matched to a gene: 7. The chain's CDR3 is CASNRGASGNTIYF. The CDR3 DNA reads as TGTGCCAGCAACAGGGGTGCTTCGGGAAACACCATATATTTT.

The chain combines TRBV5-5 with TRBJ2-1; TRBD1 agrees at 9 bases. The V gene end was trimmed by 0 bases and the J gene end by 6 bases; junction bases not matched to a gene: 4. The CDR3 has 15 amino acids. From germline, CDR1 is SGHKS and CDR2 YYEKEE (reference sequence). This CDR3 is CASSLGDRVPNEQFF. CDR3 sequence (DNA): TGTGCCAGCAGCTTGGGGGACAGGGTACCCAATGAGCAGTTCTTC.

CDR3 residues: CASSIVGTGGDTEAFF. CDR3 DNA sequence: TGTGCCAGTAGTATAGTAGGGACAGGGGGCGACACTGAAGCTTTCTTT. The chain recombines TRBV19 with TRBJ1-1; 12 nucleotides line up with TRBD1. This CDR3 has 16 residues. V trimming: 1 base; J trimming: 3 bases; junction bases outside the gene matches: 3. Germline loops: CDR1 LNHDA, CDR2 SQIVND (reference sequence).

The CDR3 reads CASSRRLAGEQSDTQYF. CDR3 coding DNA: TGTGCCAGCAGCCGTCGACTAGCGGGGGAGCAATCAGATACGCAGTATTTT. The chain carries TRBV4-2 and TRBJ2-3, with 12 bases matching TRBD2. V shed 4 bases and J 4 bases; nucleotides not matched to a gene: 9. The CDR3 sequence is 17 residues long. Germline CDR1 is LGHNA and CDR2 is YNFKEQ.

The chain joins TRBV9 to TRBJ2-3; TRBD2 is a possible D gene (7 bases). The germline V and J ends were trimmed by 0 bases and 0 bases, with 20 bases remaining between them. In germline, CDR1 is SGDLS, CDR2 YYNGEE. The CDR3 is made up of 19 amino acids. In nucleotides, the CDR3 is TGTGCCAGCAGCGTAGAGTTTCAGGGGCGGGAGAGAAGCACAGATACGCAGTATTTT. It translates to CASSVEFQGRERSTDTQYF.

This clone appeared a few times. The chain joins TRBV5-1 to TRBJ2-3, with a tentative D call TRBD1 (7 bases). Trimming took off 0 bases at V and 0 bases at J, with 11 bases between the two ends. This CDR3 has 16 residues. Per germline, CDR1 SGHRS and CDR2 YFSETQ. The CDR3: CASSLVAGQSTDTQYF. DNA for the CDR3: TGCGCCAGCAGCTTGGTGGCGGGACAGAGCACAGATACGCAGTATTTT.

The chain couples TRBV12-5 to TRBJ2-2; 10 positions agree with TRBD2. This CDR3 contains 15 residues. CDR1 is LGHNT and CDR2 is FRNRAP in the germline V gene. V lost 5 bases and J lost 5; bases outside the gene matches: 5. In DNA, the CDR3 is TGTGCTAGTGGTCTCCTAGCGGGGGTAACCGGGGAGCTGTTTTTT. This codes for CASGLLAGVTGELFF.

CDR3 amino acids: CASSLVPGGLTGELFF. The CDR3 DNA reads as TGCGCCAGCAGCTTGGTTCCAGGGGGATTGACCGGGGAGCTGTTTTTT. The chain couples TRBV5-1 to TRBJ2-2; 7 nucleotides line up with TRBD1. In germline, CDR1 is SGHRS, CDR2 YFSETQ. The V gene end was trimmed by 0 bases and the J gene end by 5 bases; junction bases not matched to a gene: 7. The CDR3 loop spans 16 amino acids. Complete variable domain (other parts from reference TRBV5-1 and TRBJ2-2): KAGVTQTPRYLIKTRGQQVTLSCSPISGHRSVSWYQQTPGQGLQFLFEYFSETQRNKGNFPGRFSGRQFSNSRSEMNVSTLELGDSALYLCASSLVPGGLTGELFFGEGSRLTVL.

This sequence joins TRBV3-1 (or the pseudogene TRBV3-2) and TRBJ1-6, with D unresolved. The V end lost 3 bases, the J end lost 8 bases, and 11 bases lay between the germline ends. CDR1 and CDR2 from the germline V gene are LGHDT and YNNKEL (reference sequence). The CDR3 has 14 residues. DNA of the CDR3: TGTGCCAGCAGCCATTCCCAGGCGCATTCACCCCTCCACTTT. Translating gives CASSHSQAHSPLHF.

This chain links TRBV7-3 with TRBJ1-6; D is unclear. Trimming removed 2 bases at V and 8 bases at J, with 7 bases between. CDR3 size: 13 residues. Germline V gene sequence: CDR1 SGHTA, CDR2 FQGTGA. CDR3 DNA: TGTGCCAGCAGCTTACTGAGTCATTCACCCCTCCACTTT. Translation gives CASSLLSHSPLHF.

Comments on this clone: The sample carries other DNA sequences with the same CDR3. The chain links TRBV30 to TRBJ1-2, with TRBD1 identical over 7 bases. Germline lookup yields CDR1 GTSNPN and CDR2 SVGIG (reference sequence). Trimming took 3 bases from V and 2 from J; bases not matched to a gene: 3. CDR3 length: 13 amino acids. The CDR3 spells CAWSLTGNYGYTF. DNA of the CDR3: TGTGCCTGGAGCCTGACAGGGAACTATGGCTACACCTTC.

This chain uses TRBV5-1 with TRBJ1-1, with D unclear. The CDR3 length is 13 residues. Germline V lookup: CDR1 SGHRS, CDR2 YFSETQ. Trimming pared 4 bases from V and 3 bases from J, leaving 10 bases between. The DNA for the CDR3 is TGCGCCAGCAGCCTGGACGGTTACACTGAAGCTTTCTTT. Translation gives CASSLDGYTEAFF.